These T cell receptor beta chains were read from a single sample in a study of Graves' ophthalmopathy and Graves' hyperthyroidism. Via MiXCR, TCRdb re-called the multiplex PCR reads, giving one row per CDR3 protein. The sample has around 1.1 million distinct CDR3 sequences, 35% to 40% seen once; the top ten hold more than 9.5%. Sequencing was performed on peripheral blood or thyroid tissue (not recorded which). These receptors were obtained from an adult man with Graves' hyperthyroidism. The CDR3 runs from the conserved cysteine through the conserved F or W. A D gene is named only where the DNA matches it firmly. Rows may omit the clone size; those that give it use once, few, many or a size class.

clone size	V gene	J gene	D gene	CDR3 DNA	CDR3 protein
NA	TRBV6-6	TRBJ2-7	NA	TGTGCCAGCAGTTACTCTGGCGGGTCTCGGGAGCAGTACTTC	CASSYSGGSREQYF
few	TRBV9	TRBJ2-7	NA	TGTGCCAGCAGCGAGACCCTTCGGCAGGGCGAGGAGCAGTACTTC	CASSETLRQGEEQYF
few	TRBV7-8	TRBJ2-6	TRBD2	TGTGCCAGCAGCTTCTCTAGCGGGGGGAAGGGCGCTGGGGCCAACGTCCTGACTTTC	CASSFSSGGKGAGANVLTF
NA	TRBV7-2	TRBJ2-7	NA	TGTGCCAGCAGCTTAACCGGGACTCCGCTCTCCTACGAGCAGTACTTC	CASSLTGTPLSYEQYF
NA	TRBV25-1	TRBJ2-7	TRBD2	TGTGCCAGCTTGTCGGGGGGGGCGTTCGCCGAGCAGTACTTC	CASLSGGAFAEQYF
NA	TRBV25-1	TRBJ2-7	NA	TGTGCCAGCTCACCGGGACTTTCGACTTACGAGCAGTACTTC	CASSPGLSTYEQYF
few	TRBV20-1	TRBJ2-7	TRBD2	TGCAGTGCTAGGCGGAATCCCGGGGGGGGAGGCGAGCAGTACTTC	CSARRNPGGGGEQYF
few	TRBV6-2/TRBV6-3	TRBJ1-5	NA	TGTGCCAGCAGTTACTTAGGACAGATTCAGCCCCAGCATTTT	CASSYLGQIQPQHF
many	TRBV29-1	TRBJ2-5	NA	TGCAGCGTTGAATTTAGCGAAGAGACCCAGTACTTC	CSVEFSEETQYF
NA	TRBV24-1	TRBJ1-2	NA	TGTGCCACCAGTGACGAACCGGGACATCGAAATGGCTACACCTTC	CATSDEPGHRNGYTF
NA	TRBV11-2	TRBJ2-2	TRBD2	TGTGCCAGCAGCTCCCGACTAGCGGGGGGCGTGAACACCGGGGAGCTGTTTTTT	CASSSRLAGGVNTGELFF
many	TRBV2	TRBJ1-1	NA	TGTGCCAGCAGACTGAACACTGAAGCTTTCTTT	CASRLNTEAFF
many	TRBV18	TRBJ1-1	NA	TGTGCCAGCAGTCCGGGGGTCACTGAAGCTTTCTTT	CASSPGVTEAFF
few	TRBV7-3	TRBJ2-2	TRBD2	TGTGCCAGCAGCCTCTCCCCGGGAGGGGTTTTCACCGGGGAGCTGTTTTTT	CASSLSPGGVFTGELFF
NA	TRBV2	TRBJ2-7	TRBD1	TGTGCCAGCAGAAGAACAGGGGCCGAGCAGTACTTC	CASRRTGAEQYF
many	TRBV19	TRBJ1-2	NA	TGTGCCACCGGGACTAACTATGGCTACACCTTC	CATGTNYGYTF
NA	TRBV7-9	TRBJ2-5	NA	TGTGCCAGCAGCTCCGGACGGGGCCCAGGGGCCCAGTACTTC	CASSSGRGPGAQYF
NA	TRBV7-2	TRBJ1-5	NA	TGTGCCAGCAGCTCGGGGCTTACTGAGCAGCCCCAGCATTTT	CASSSGLTEQPQHF
NA	TRBV7-9	TRBJ1-4	NA	TGTGCCAGCAGAACCACAAGGGGAAATGAAAAACTGTTTTTT	CASRTTRGNEKLFF
NA	TRBV6-1	TRBJ1-2	TRBD1	TGTGCCAGCAGTTACTCAGGGGCTCTGGGACAGGGAGGTCATGGCTACACCTTC	CASSYSGALGQGGHGYTF
NA	TRBV2	TRBJ1-1	NA	TGTGCCAGCAGTGGGGCATTGTTAACTGAAGCTTTCTTT	CASSGALLTEAFF
NA	TRBV7-9	TRBJ2-5	TRBD1	TGCGCCAGCAGCCAAGACAAGACAGGGGACCTGTACCAAGAGACCCAGTACTTC	CASSQDKTGDLYQETQYF
many	TRBV20-1	TRBJ2-7	TRBD1	TGCAGTGCTAGAGTAGGAAGGACAGGGGACTACGAGCAGTACTTC	CSARVGRTGDYEQYF
many	TRBV14	TRBJ2-5	NA	TGTGCCAGCAGCCGCCGCGGTAGCTGGTACCAAGAGACCCAGTACTTC	CASSRRGSWYQETQYF
many	TRBV19	TRBJ1-2	NA	TGTGCCAGTAGTACCCTCCCCCCAAGCGGCTACACCTTC	CASSTLPPSGYTF
many	TRBV14	TRBJ2-7	NA	TGTGCCAGCAGCCAAAAACTTTACGAGCAGTACTTC	CASSQKLYEQYF
NA	TRBV20-1	TRBJ2-5	TRBD1	TGCAGTGCGCCCAGGGGGCTAAGCGGAGAGACCCAGTACTTC	CSAPRGLSGETQYF
NA	TRBV7-2	TRBJ2-7	TRBD2	TGTGCCAGCAGTCGGAATAGCGGGAGAGGCCCCTACGAGCAGTACTTC	CASSRNSGRGPYEQYF
many	TRBV7-2	TRBJ2-7	TRBD1	TGTGCCAGCAGCTTAGTAGGGACAGGGAGCTACGAGCAGTACTTC	CASSLVGTGSYEQYF
few	TRBV6-5	TRBJ1-1	NA	TGTGCCAGCAGTTACTCGAGCAGGGACGCTTTCTTT	CASSYSSRDAFF
few	TRBV20-1	TRBJ2-2	NA	TGCAGTGCTAGTCTGGCGTCTGGCACCGGGGAGCTGTTTTTT	CSASLASGTGELFF
NA	TRBV20-1	TRBJ2-7	NA	TGCAGTGCCAAGAAAGGGTTCTACGAGCAGTACTTC	CSAKKGFYEQYF
NA	TRBV4-1	TRBJ1-4	NA	TGCGCCAGCAGCCACGGGGGTGGGGGTAATGAAAAACTGTTTTTT	CASSHGGGGNEKLFF
once	TRBV5-1	TRBJ2-7	NA	TGCGCCAGCAGCTTGGCCGGCAGAGCCTGCGAGCAGTACTTC	CASSLAGRACEQYF
NA	TRBV10-3	TRBJ2-5	NA	TGTGCCATCAGGGGGGACGAGGCCACCGGGGAGCTGTACTTC	CAIRGDEATGELYF
NA	TRBV24-1	TRBJ1-5	NA	TGTGCCACCAGTGATTTGATAGGGCCGGTACCGGGGTCTTCCAATCAGCCCCACCATTTT	CATSDLIGPVPGSSNQPHHF
NA	TRBV7-9	TRBJ2-7	NA	TGTGCCAGCAGACGGGGCATGTACGAGCAGTACTTC	CASRRGMYEQYF
NA	TRBV7-9	TRBJ1-6	NA	TGTGCCAGCAGTGCAAGACAGGCGTTAGATAATTCACCCCTCCACTTT	CASSARQALDNSPLHF
NA	TRBV5-1	TRBJ2-7	NA	TGCGCCAGCAGCCACTTTGGGACGGGCGGCGGACAGAACTACGAGCAGTACTTC	CASSHFGTGGGQNYEQYF
NA	TRBV15	TRBJ1-6	NA	TGTGCCACCGGCTATTATCTGATGCGGGACACCGGATCGGATTCACCCCTCCACTTT	CATGYYLMRDTGSDSPLHF
many	TRBV7-2	TRBJ2-7	TRBD2	TGTGCCAGCAGCTTATCCTCTAGCGGGAGTTGGTCCTACGAGCAGTACTTC	CASSLSSSGSWSYEQYF
many	TRBV19	TRBJ1-4	NA	TGTGCCAGTCGGGGTCGGTCTAATGAAAAACTGTTTTTT	CASRGRSNEKLFF
few	TRBV20-1	TRBJ1-2	TRBD1	TGCACCATTCGCCAGGGACAGGGTGGAGGCTACACCTTC	CTIRQGQGGGYTF
NA	TRBV9	TRBJ1-4	NA	TGTGCCAGCAGCGTAGGGCCGACCGGGGAAAAACTGTTTTTT	CASSVGPTGEKLFF
many	TRBV20-1	TRBJ1-2	NA	TGCAGTGCACCGCAGGCGGATGGGGTTGGCTACACCTTC	CSAPQADGVGYTF
NA	TRBV15	TRBJ2-2	TRBD2	TGTACCACCAGCAGAGAAGCGACTGGGACTAGCGGGAGTGTGGAGCTGTTTTTT	CTTSREATGTSGSVELFF
few	TRBV4-1	TRBJ1-6	TRBD1	TGCGCCATCGGGACAGCTAATTCACCCCTCCACTTT	CAIGTANSPLHF
few	TRBV15	TRBJ1-5	NA	TGTGCCACCAGCCAGAGAAATAGCAATCAGCCCCAGCATTTT	CATSQRNSNQPQHF
few	TRBV7-3	TRBJ2-7	TRBD2	TGTGCCAGCAGCTTACAAGCGGGAGGGCCCCACGAGCAGTACTTC	CASSLQAGGPHEQYF
many	TRBV19	TRBJ2-7	NA	TGTGCCAGTAGTATTACAGGGAGCTCCTACGAGCAGTACTTC	CASSITGSSYEQYF
few	TRBV20-1	TRBJ1-2	TRBD1	TGCAGTGCTGTGGACAGGGGTGGCTACACCTTC	CSAVDRGGYTF
NA	TRBV12-3/TRBV12-4	TRBJ2-5	TRBD1	TGTGCCAGCAGATATACAGGGGGCCCTCCGCAAGGGACCCAGTACTTC	CASRYTGGPPQGTQYF
NA	TRBV6-6	TRBJ2-7	NA	TGTGCCAGCAGTTTCCTGGGAGTCGGGTCCCACTACGAGCAGTACTTC	CASSFLGVGSHYEQYF
NA	TRBV18	TRBJ1-1	NA	TGTGCCAGCTCACCGAGAGGAGAGATGAACACTGAAGCTTTCTTT	CASSPRGEMNTEAFF
NA	TRBV9	TRBJ1-5	NA	TGTGCCAGCGGAGGAGACGGGCCCCAGCATTTT	CASGGDGPQHF